This TCR beta chain was sequenced for a study of siplizumab effects on memory and regulatory T cells. The data were produced by immunoSEQ multiplex PCR, yet TCRdb's version contains in-frame clones alone and is incomplete. The data contain 9,300 or so clones, roughly two thirds of them singletons. Sequencing was performed on unstimulated naive, memory, effector memory and TEMRA subsets derived from a few donor pairs. The study's findings and limits: Naive versus memory phenotype went unassigned for roughly 75-96% of proliferating CD4+ or CD8+ clones. Left unconfirmed was the suppressive function of proliferating Tregs from siplizumab cultures.

With regard to this clone: What it binds is unknown.

V shed 0 bases and J shed 3 bases, with 5 bases lying between them. The length of the CDR3 is 13 residues. Germline CDR1 is SGHTS and CDR2 is YDEGEE. Sequencing used effector memory CD8+ T cells sorted from blood. As for subset: unstimulated CD8+ effector memory T cells. The chain couples TRBV5-8 to TRBJ2-3; D unclear. The clonotype comes from a human donor in good health. CDR3 amino acids: CASSLAETDTQYF. The CDR3 DNA reads as TGTGCCAGCAGCTTGGCCGAAACAGATACGCAGTATTTT.